This T cell receptor (beta chain) was observed in a study of immune heterogeneity within non-small cell lung tumors. Whole-study context: In total, the tumors were 4 squamous cell carcinomas, roughly 10 non-squamous carcinomas and 1 not otherwise specified.

TCRs were amplified from approximately 0.65 ug gDNA of bulk tumor per sample. Surgery yielded several widely spaced biopsies per primary tumor. Curative operations were performed on patients who had untreated, newly diagnosed non-small cell lung cancer. The donors had newly diagnosed non-small cell lung cancer and underwent surgery intended to cure it. Multiplex PCR employing 32 V and 13 J primers generated amplicons of the TCR beta CDR3. TCRdb re-called the multiplex PCR reads with MiXCR, one entry per CDR3 protein. Counted here are some 9,900 distinct CDR3 sequences, more than 25% occurring once; the ten biggest clones make up 27%. The CDR3 contains 13 residues. The germline V gene encodes CDR1 SNHLY and CDR2 FYNNEI. V gave up 6 bases and J gave up 5 bases; unmatched junction bases: 7. For this clonotype: Its antigen is undetermined.

Points from the study as a whole: Individual patients had largely distinct high-frequency T-cell receptor beta clonotypes. Identical dominant CDR3 beta clonotypes spanned tumor sites within a patient, beside site-unique high-frequency clones.

The clonotype originates from a woman aged 45-65 years with non-small cell lung cancer. The chain links TRBV2 to TRBJ2-7, with TRBD1 matching over 7 bases. The material sequenced was lung tumor tissue. As DNA, the CDR3 is TGTGCCAGCAGCGTCGACAGGGTCAACGAGCAGTACTTC. It encodes CASSVDRVNEQYF.